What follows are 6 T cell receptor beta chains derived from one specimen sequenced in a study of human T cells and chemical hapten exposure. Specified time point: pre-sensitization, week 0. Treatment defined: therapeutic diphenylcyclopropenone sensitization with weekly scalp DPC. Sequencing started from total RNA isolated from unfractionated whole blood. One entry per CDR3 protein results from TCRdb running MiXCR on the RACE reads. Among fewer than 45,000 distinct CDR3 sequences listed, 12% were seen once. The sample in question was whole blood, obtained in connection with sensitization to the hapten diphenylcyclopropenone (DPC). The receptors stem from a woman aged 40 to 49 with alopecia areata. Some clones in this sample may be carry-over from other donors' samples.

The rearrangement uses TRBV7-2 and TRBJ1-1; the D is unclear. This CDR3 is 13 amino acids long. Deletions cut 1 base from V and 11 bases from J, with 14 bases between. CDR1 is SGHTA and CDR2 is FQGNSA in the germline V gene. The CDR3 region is CASSLEGPRRAFF. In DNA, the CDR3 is TGTGCCAGCAGCTTAGAAGGGCCCCGGCGGGCTTTCTTT. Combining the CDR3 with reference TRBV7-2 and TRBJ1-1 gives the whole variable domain GAGVSQSPSNKVTEKGKDVELRCDPISGHTALYWYRQSLGQGLEFLIYFQGNSAPDKSGLPSDRFSAERTGGSVSTLTIQRTQQEDSAVYLCASSLEGPRRAFFGQGTRLTVV.

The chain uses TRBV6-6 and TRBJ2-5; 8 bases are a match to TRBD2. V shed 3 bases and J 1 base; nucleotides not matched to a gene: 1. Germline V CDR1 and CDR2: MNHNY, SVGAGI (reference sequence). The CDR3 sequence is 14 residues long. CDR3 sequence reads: CASSYAGGQETQYF. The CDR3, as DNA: TGTGCCAGCAGTTATGCGGGGGGCCAAGAGACCCAGTACTTC.

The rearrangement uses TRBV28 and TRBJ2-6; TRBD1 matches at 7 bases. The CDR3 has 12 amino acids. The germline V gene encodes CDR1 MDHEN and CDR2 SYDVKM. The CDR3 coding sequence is TGTGTCACCAGGGGGACAACCAACGTCCTGACTTTC. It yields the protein CVTRGTTNVLTF.

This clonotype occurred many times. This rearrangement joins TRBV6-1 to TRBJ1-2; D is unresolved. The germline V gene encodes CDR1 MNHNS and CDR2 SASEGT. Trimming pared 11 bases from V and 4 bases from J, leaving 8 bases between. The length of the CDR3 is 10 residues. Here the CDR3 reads CAVEAYGYTF. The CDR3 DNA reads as TGTGCCGTGGAGGCCTATGGCTACACCTTC.

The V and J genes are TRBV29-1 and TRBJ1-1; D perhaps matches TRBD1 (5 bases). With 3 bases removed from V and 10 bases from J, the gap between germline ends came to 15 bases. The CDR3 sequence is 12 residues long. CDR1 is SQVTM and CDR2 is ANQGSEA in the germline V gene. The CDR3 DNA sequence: TGCAGCGTTGAGGCGGCAGTGGGGGGAGCTTTCTTT. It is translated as CSVEAAVGGAFF.

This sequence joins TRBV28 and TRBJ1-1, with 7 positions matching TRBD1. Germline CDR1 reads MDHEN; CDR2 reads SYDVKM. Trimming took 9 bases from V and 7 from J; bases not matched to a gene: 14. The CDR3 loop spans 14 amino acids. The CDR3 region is CASLIPGTANEAFF. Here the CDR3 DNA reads TGTGCCAGTCTTATCCCCGGGACAGCCAATGAAGCTTTCTTT.